The next 2 T cell receptor beta chains were all read from a single sample in a study of blood T cell repertoires in COVID-19. Profiling relied on immunoSEQ multiplex PCR, and the TCRdb table lists in-frame clones only, not all of them. The sample records some 14,000 clones, less than 85% being singletons. The sample consisted of peripheral blood. Receptor source: a man aged 35 to 55 with active or convalescent COVID-19.

J is TRBJ1-2 and V is TRBV19; 7 bases are a match to TRBD1. V trimming: 7 bases; J trimming: 4 bases; junction bases outside the gene matches: 12. CDR1 is LNHDA and CDR2 is SQIVND in the germline V gene (reference sequence). The length of the CDR3 is 15 residues. CDR3 region: CASTNQGGAGYGYTF. The CDR3, as DNA: TGTGCCAGTACCAATCAGGGGGGCGCTGGCTATGGCTACACCTTC. Looking up the rest from reference TRBV19 and TRBJ1-2 gives the full variable domain: DGGITQSPKYLFRKEGQNVTLSCEQNLNHDAMYWYRQDPGQGLRLIYYSQIVNDFQKGDIAEGYSVSREKKESFPLTVTSAQKNPTAFYLCASTNQGGAGYGYTFGSGTRLTVV.

The chain joins TRBV5-6 to TRBJ1-3, with TRBD1 matching over 8 bases. Germline values: CDR1 SGHDT, CDR2 YYEEEE. The CDR3 loop spans 16 amino acids. Trimming removed 4 bases from V and 0 bases from J; junction bases left unmatched: 6. CDR3 amino acids: CASSPFDRGSGNTIYF. The DNA for the CDR3 is TGTGCCAGCAGCCCGTTCGACAGGGGCTCTGGAAACACCATATATTTT.